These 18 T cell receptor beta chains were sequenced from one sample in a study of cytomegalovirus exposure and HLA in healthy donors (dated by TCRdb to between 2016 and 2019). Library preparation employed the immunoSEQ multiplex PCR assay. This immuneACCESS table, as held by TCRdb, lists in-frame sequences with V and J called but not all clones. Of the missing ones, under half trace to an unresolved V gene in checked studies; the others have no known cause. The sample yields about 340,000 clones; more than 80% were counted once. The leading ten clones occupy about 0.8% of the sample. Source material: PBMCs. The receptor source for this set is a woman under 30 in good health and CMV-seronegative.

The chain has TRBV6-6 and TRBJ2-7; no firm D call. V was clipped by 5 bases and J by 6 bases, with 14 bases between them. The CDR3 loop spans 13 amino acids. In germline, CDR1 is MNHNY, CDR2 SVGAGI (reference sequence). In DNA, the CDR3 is TGTGCCAGCAGTCAAACTGGAGTTAGCGAGCAGTACTTC. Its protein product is CASSQTGVSEQYF.

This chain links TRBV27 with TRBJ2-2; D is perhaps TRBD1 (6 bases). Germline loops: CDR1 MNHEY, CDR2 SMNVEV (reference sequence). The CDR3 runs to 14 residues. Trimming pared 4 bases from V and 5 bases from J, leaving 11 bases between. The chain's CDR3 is CASSSTGNTGELFF. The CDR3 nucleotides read TGTGCCAGCAGTTCTACAGGGAATACCGGGGAGCTGTTTTTT.

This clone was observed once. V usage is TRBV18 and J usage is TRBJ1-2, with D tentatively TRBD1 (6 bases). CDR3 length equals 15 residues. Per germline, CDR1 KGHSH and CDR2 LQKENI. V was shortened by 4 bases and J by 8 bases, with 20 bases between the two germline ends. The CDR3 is CASSLTQGQSDGYTF. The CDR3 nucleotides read TGTGCCAGCTCACTCACACAAGGACAGTCAGACGGCTACACCTTC.

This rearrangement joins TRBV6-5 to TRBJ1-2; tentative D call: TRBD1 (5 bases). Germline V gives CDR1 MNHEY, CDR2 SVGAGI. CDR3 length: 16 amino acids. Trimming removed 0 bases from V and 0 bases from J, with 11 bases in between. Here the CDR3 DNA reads TGTGCCAGCAGTTACTCGATGGGGGGGGCTAACTATGGCTACACCTTC. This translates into CASSYSMGGANYGYTF.

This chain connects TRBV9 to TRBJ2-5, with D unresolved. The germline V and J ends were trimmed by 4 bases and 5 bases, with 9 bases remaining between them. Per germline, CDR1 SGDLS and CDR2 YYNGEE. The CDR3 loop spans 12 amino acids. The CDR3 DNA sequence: TGTGCCAGCAGCCCGCGTGATGAGACCCAGTACTTC. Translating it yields CASSPRDETQYF. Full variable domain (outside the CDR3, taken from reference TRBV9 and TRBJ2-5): DSGVTQTPKHLITATGQRVTLRCSPRSGDLSVYWYQQSLDQGLQFLIQYYNGEERAKGNILERFSAQQFPDLHSELNLSSLELGDSALYFCASSPRDETQYFGPGTRLLVL.

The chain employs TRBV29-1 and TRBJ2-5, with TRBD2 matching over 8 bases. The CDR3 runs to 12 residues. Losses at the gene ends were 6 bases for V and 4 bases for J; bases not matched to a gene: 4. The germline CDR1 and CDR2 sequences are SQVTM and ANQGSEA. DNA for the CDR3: TGCAGCGTCGCAACTAGCGGAGAGACCCAGTACTTC. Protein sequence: CSVATSGETQYF.

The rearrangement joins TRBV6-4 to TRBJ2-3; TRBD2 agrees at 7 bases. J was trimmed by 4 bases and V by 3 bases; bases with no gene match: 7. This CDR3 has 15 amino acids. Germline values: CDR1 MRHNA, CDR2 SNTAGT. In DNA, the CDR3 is TGTGCCAGCAGTGAAGGGGCGGGAGAGGCAGATACGCAGTATTTT. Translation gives CASSEGAGEADTQYF.

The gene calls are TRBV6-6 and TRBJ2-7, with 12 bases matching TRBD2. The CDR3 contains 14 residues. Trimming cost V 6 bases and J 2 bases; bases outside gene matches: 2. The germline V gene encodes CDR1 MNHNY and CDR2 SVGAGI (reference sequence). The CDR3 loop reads CASRRLAGAYEQYF. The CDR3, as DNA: TGTGCCAGCAGGCGACTAGCGGGAGCCTACGAGCAGTACTTC.

CDR3 coding DNA: TGTGCCAGCAGCTTAACGAGGCAGGGATCGAACACTGAAGCTTTCTTT. It encodes CASSLTRQGSNTEAFF. The chain joins TRBV7-3 to TRBJ1-1, with D perhaps matching TRBD1 (5 bases). The germline CDR1 and CDR2 sequences are SGHTA and FQGTGA. Trimming left V 0 bases short and J 1 base short, with 12 bases between. This CDR3 spans 16 amino acids.

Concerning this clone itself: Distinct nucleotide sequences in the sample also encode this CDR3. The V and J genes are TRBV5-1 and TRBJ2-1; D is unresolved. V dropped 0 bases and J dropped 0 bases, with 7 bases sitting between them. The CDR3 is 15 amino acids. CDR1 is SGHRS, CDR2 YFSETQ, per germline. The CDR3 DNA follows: TGCGCCAGCAGCTTGGAACGGAGCTCCTACAATGAGCAGTTCTTC. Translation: CASSLERSSYNEQFF.

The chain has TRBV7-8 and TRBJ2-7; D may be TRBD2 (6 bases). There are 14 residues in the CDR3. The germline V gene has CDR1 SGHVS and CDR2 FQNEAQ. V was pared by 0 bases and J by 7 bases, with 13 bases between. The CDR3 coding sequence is TGTGCCAGCAGCTTAGCGGGAGCCCGGGAGGAGCAGTACTTC. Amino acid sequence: CASSLAGAREEQYF. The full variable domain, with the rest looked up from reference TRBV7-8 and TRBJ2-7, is GAGVSQSPRYKVAKRGQDVALRCDPISGHVSLFWYQQALGQGPEFLTYFQNEAQLDKSGLPSDRFFAERPEGSVSTLKIQRTQQEDSAVYLCASSLAGAREEQYFGPGTRLTVT.

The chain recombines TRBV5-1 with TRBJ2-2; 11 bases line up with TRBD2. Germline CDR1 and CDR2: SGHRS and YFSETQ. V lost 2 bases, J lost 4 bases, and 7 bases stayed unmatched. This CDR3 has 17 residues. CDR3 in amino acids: CASSFLVAGGITGELFF. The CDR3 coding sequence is TGCGCCAGCAGCTTCTTGGTAGCGGGAGGGATCACCGGGGAGCTGTTTTTT. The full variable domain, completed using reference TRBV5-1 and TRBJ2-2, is KAGVTQTPRYLIKTRGQQVTLSCSPISGHRSVSWYQQTPGQGLQFLFEYFSETQRNKGNFPGRFSGRQFSNSRSEMNVSTLELGDSALYLCASSFLVAGGITGELFFGEGSRLTVL.

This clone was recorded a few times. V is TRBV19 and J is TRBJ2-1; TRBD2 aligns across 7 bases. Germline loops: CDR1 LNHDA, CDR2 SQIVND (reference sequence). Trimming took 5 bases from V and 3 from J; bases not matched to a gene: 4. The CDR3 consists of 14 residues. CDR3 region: CASSPGLGYNEQFF. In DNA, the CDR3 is TGTGCCAGTAGTCCAGGACTAGGCTACAATGAGCAGTTCTTC.

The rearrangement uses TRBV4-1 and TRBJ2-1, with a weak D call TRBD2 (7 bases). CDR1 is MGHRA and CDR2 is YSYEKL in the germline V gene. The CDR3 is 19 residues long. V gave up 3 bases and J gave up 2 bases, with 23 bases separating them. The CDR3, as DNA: TGCGCCAGCAGCCAGCGGGGGCCCAGGGACCCTATTCCCTACAATGAGCAGTTCTTC. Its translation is CASSQRGPRDPIPYNEQFF.

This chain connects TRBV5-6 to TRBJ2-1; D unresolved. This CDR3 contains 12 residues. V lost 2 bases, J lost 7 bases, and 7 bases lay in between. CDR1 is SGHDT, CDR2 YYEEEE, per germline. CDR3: CASSLARNEQFF. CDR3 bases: TGTGCCAGCAGCTTAGCGAGGAATGAGCAGTTCTTC.

As DNA, the CDR3 is TGTGCCAGTGGACACGTCGGCCCAGATACGCAGTATTTT. Encoded protein: CASGHVGPDTQYF. This chain connects TRBV25-1 to TRBJ2-3; tentative D call: TRBD1 (5 bases). The CDR3 runs 13 residues. Trimming stripped 9 bases from V and 4 bases from J, with 14 bases between. Germline V gene sequence: CDR1 MGHDK, CDR2 SYGVNS.

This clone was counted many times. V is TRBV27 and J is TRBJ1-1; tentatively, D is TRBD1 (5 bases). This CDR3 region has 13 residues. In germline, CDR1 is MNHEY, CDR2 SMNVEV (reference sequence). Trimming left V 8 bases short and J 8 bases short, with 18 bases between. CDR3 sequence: CASQQTVGVEAFF. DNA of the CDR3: TGTGCCAGCCAACAGACTGTAGGGGTCGAAGCTTTCTTT.

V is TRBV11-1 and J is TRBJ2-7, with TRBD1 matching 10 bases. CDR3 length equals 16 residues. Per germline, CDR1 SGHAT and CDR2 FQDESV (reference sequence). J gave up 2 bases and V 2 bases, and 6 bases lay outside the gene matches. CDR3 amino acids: CASSLSEGTGAYEQYF. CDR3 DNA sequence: TGTGCCAGCAGCTTATCCGAGGGGACAGGGGCCTACGAGCAGTACTTC. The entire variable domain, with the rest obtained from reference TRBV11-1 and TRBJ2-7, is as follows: EAEVAQSPRYKITEKSQAVAFWCDPISGHATLYWYRQILGQGPELLVQFQDESVVDDSQLPKDRFSAERLKGVDSTLKIQPAELGDSAMYLCASSLSEGTGAYEQYFGPGTRLTVT.